This T cell receptor beta chain derives from a study of blood T cell repertoires in COVID-19. Turning to the study itself: Material from acute and convalescent COVID-19 was sourced from the United States, Italy and Spain. The analysed material was cDNA or gDNA that came from T cells, B-cell-depleted T cells, or PBMCs.

In the study's own analysis: Reference gene primer amplification gave estimated nucleated cell counts. The method was immunoSEQ multiplex PCR; TCRdb's version includes in-frame clones alone and lacks a portion of them. The V and J calls and clone size come from that table; D and trimming were worked out from the DNA. Of some 87,000 clones in the sample, more than 80% are singletons; the top ten hold 13%. V lost 4 bases and J 4 bases, leaving 13 bases between the germline ends. The CDR3 is 14 residues long. CDR1 is MDHEN and CDR2 is SYDVKM in the germline V gene. The chain is built from TRBV28 and TRBJ2-5, with a possible D match to TRBD2 (6 bases). The sample consisted of peripheral blood. The TCR comes from a human donor in a cohort sampled during active COVID-19. CDR3 sequence reads: CASSSAGGRETQYF. As DNA, the CDR3 is TGTGCCAGCAGTTCCGCCGGAGGGCGAGAGACCCAGTACTTC.